This entry is about one TCR beta chain. Its antigen is currently unknown. Germline CDR1 SEHNR, CDR2 FQNEAQ (reference sequence). V lost 10 bases to trimming and J lost 6 bases, with 10 bases between them. The length of the CDR3 is 11 residues. In TCRdb, the 5' RACE reads were re-called with MiXCR into one record per CDR3 protein. This sample has 450,000 to 650,000 distinct CDR3 sequences; less than 25% occur once, and the top ten carry approximately 8%. This sample was included in a study of T-cell memory formation after mild COVID-19. Study summary: The TCR clusters were mostly specific to one donor.

Study observations and caveats: Researchers found some responding clones in pre-infection memory, a sign that cross-reactive memory joined.

The TCR originated in an adult woman who had mild COVID-19 (a few samples of this study predate the infection). Cell type and time point are not known. This chain uses TRBV7-9 with TRBJ2-1; D is possibly TRBD1 (5 bases). The sequencing sample was made of PBMCs or a T cell subset sorted from them (not recorded which). This CDR3 is CATPRGNEQFF. In DNA, the CDR3 is TGTGCCACCCCTAGGGGCAATGAGCAGTTCTTC.